A selection of T cell receptor beta chains follows, all from one sample in a study of regulatory and conventional T cells in RAG deficiency. Profiling relied on immunoSEQ multiplex PCR, and the TCRdb table lists in-frame clones only, not all of them. Of about 34,000 clones in the sample, about three quarters were seen once. These records were also assigned to another study, of regulatory T cells.

Sequenced input: CD4+ effector T cells sorted from blood. These receptor sequences come from a human donor in good health. The CDR3 runs from the conserved cysteine through the conserved F or W. A D gene is named only where the DNA matches it firmly. Clone sizes are given selectively: once, few, many, or a class where the clone is expanded.

D gene: .
clone size: .
J gene: TRBJ1-2
V gene: TRBV2
CDR3 DNA: TGTGCCAGCAGTGAACAGGGCCAGGGGAACTATGGCTACACCTTC
CDR3 protein: CASSEQGQGNYGYTF

D gene: TRBD1
clone size: .
J gene: TRBJ1-1
V gene: TRBV11-3
CDR3 DNA: TGTGCCAGCAGCCCAAGACAGGGGACCACTGAAGCTTTCTTT
CDR3 protein: CASSPRQGTTEAFF

D gene: .
clone size: .
J gene: TRBJ1-1
V gene: TRBV4-2
CDR3 DNA: TGTGCCAGCAGCCAAGACGACAGAGGCACTGAAGCTTTCTTT
CDR3 protein: CASSQDDRGTEAFF

D gene: .
clone size: .
J gene: TRBJ2-1
V gene: TRBV7-3
CDR3 DNA: TGTGCCAGCAGCAATCCGGGGCGGGGCTACAATGAGCAGTTCTTC
CDR3 protein: CASSNPGRGYNEQFF

D gene: .
clone size: .
J gene: TRBJ2-2
V gene: TRBV12-5
CDR3 DNA: TGTGCTAGTGGTTCCGGGATCAACACCGGGGAGCTGTTTTTT
CDR3 protein: CASGSGINTGELFF

D gene: .
clone size: .
J gene: TRBJ1-2
V gene: TRBV7-9
CDR3 DNA: TGTGCCAGCAGCTCGAATGGGGTAAACGGCTACACCTTC
CDR3 protein: CASSSNGVNGYTF

D gene: .
clone size: .
J gene: TRBJ1-2
V gene: TRBV6-5
CDR3 DNA: TGTGCCAGCAGTTACAGTGTCAGGAAAAGTGGCGGCTACACCTTC
CDR3 protein: CASSYSVRKSGGYTF

D gene: .
clone size: .
J gene: TRBJ1-1
V gene: TRBV6-1
CDR3 DNA: TGTGCCAGCAGTGATTCGGGCAACATTTGGAACACTGAAGCTTTCTTT
CDR3 protein: CASSDSGNIWNTEAFF

D gene: .
clone size: .
J gene: TRBJ2-1
V gene: TRBV28
CDR3 DNA: TGTGCCAGCAGTTTATCATCACCAGCCTACAATGAGCAGTTCTTC
CDR3 protein: CASSLSSPAYNEQFF

D gene: .
clone size: few
J gene: TRBJ1-2
V gene: TRBV6-4
CDR3 DNA: TGTGCCAGCAGGAACTCAGGGAATGGCTACACCTTC
CDR3 protein: CASRNSGNGYTF

D gene: .
clone size: .
J gene: TRBJ2-1
V gene: TRBV19
CDR3 DNA: TGTGCCAGTAGTATAGTGGGGGCAAACAATGAGCAGTTCTTC
CDR3 protein: CASSIVGANNEQFF

D gene: TRBD1
clone size: .
J gene: TRBJ1-4
V gene: TRBV5-8
CDR3 DNA: TGTGCCAGCAGTGGGACAGGAAGTGGGACAACTAATGAAAAACTGTTTTTT
CDR3 protein: CASSGTGSGTTNEKLFF

D gene: .
clone size: .
J gene: TRBJ1-2
V gene: TRBV6-6
CDR3 DNA: TGTGCCAGCCACATCAGACCGGAGGGCGGCTACACCTTC
CDR3 protein: CASHIRPEGGYTF

D gene: TRBD1
clone size: .
J gene: TRBJ1-3
V gene: TRBV11-2
CDR3 DNA: TGTGCCAGCAGCTTAACCGGGACAGGGTCTGGAAACACCATATATTTT
CDR3 protein: CASSLTGTGSGNTIYF

D gene: .
clone size: few
J gene: TRBJ1-6
V gene: TRBV20-1
CDR3 DNA: TGCAGTGCTACAGGGGTTTCACCCCTCCACTTT
CDR3 protein: CSATGVSPLHF

D gene: .
clone size: .
J gene: TRBJ2-5
V gene: TRBV18
CDR3 DNA: TGTGCCAGCTCACCACGGGACTGGCTAGGGGCCCAGTACTTC
CDR3 protein: CASSPRDWLGAQYF

D gene: .
clone size: .
J gene: TRBJ1-4
V gene: TRBV6-5
CDR3 DNA: TGTGCCAGCAGTTATCGGGAACCTAATGAAAAACTGTTTTTT
CDR3 protein: CASSYREPNEKLFF

D gene: .
clone size: .
J gene: TRBJ2-5
V gene: TRBV7-2
CDR3 DNA: TGTGCCAGCAGCTACCAAAGAGAGACCCAGTACTTC
CDR3 protein: CASSYQRETQYF

D gene: TRBD1
clone size: .
J gene: TRBJ1-4
V gene: TRBV2
CDR3 DNA: TGTGCCAGCAGGGACAGGGCGGTAGAAAAACTGTTTTTT
CDR3 protein: CASRDRAVEKLFF

D gene: .
clone size: few
J gene: TRBJ2-4
V gene: TRBV19
CDR3 DNA: TGTGCCAGTAGTATGATCGAGGGGGCCAAAAACATTCAGTACTTC
CDR3 protein: CASSMIEGAKNIQYF

D gene: .
clone size: .
J gene: TRBJ1-2
V gene: TRBV7-8
CDR3 DNA: TGTGCCAGCAGCCTGCTAGTGGGGACCTATGGCTACACCTTC
CDR3 protein: CASSLLVGTYGYTF

D gene: TRBD1
clone size: .
J gene: TRBJ1-2
V gene: TRBV27
CDR3 DNA: TGTGCCAGCAGACAGGGGCTTAACTATGGCTACACCTTC
CDR3 protein: CASRQGLNYGYTF

D gene: .
clone size: .
J gene: TRBJ1-2
V gene: TRBV9
CDR3 DNA: TGTGCCAGCAGCCTAGGGGCTAACTATGGCTACACCTTC
CDR3 protein: CASSLGANYGYTF

D gene: .
clone size: few
J gene: TRBJ1-6
V gene: TRBV9
CDR3 DNA: TGTGCCTCAGGTGTAGGGCAAGGGGCGCGCAATTCACCCCTCCACTTT
CDR3 protein: CASGVGQGARNSPLHF

D gene: TRBD1
clone size: .
J gene: TRBJ2-7
V gene: TRBV4-1
CDR3 DNA: TGCGCCAGCAGCCGCCGTGAGGCACAGGGGGGCTACGAGCAGTACTTC
CDR3 protein: CASSRREAQGGYEQYF

D gene: .
clone size: .
J gene: TRBJ1-4
V gene: TRBV25-1
CDR3 DNA: TGTGCCAGCAGTGATCACGGACAGTCTAATGAAAAACTGTTTTTT
CDR3 protein: CASSDHGQSNEKLFF

D gene: .
clone size: .
J gene: TRBJ1-1
V gene: TRBV6-5
CDR3 DNA: TGTGCCAGCAGCAGACAGAGGAACACTGAAGCTTTCTTT
CDR3 protein: CASSRQRNTEAFF

D gene: .
clone size: .
J gene: TRBJ2-1
V gene: TRBV6-1
CDR3 DNA: TGTGCCAGCAGCGGGGGAGCTTACAATGAGCAGTTCTTC
CDR3 protein: CASSGGAYNEQFF

D gene: TRBD2
clone size: .
J gene: TRBJ2-3
V gene: TRBV28
CDR3 DNA: TGTGCCAGCACCCCAACTAGCGGGGGCACAGATACGCAGTATTTT
CDR3 protein: CASTPTSGGTDTQYF

D gene: TRBD1
clone size: .
J gene: TRBJ1-6
V gene: TRBV9
CDR3 DNA: TGTGCCAGCAGCGGATGGACAGGGGGCTTTGGTTCACCCCTCCACTTT
CDR3 protein: CASSGWTGGFGSPLHF

D gene: TRBD2
clone size: once
J gene: TRBJ2-1
V gene: TRBV6-1
CDR3 DNA: TGTGCCAGCAGTGAATCGGCTAGCGGGGGGGCTTCGAACAATGAGCAGTTCTTC
CDR3 protein: CASSESASGGASNNEQFF

D gene: .
clone size: .
J gene: TRBJ1-2
V gene: TRBV29-1
CDR3 DNA: TGCAGCGAGCCTTTCGAGGAGGGTTCAGATTCTTATGGCTACACCTTC
CDR3 protein: CSEPFEEGSDSYGYTF

D gene: TRBD1
clone size: .
J gene: TRBJ1-2
V gene: TRBV2
CDR3 DNA: TGTGCCAGCGGGACAGGGGCGAACTATGGCTACACCTTC
CDR3 protein: CASGTGANYGYTF

D gene: .
clone size: .
J gene: TRBJ1-6
V gene: TRBV27
CDR3 DNA: TGTGCCAGCAGTTTCGCACTCAGCAGCAACTATAATTCACCCCTCCACTTT
CDR3 protein: CASSFALSSNYNSPLHF

D gene: .
clone size: .
J gene: TRBJ1-1
V gene: TRBV11-2
CDR3 DNA: TGTGCCAGCAGCGGTGTAACACGGCGTGGTGAAGCTTTCTTT
CDR3 protein: CASSGVTRRGEAFF

D gene: TRBD1
clone size: .
J gene: TRBJ2-1
V gene: TRBV7-8
CDR3 DNA: TGTGCCAGCAGCTCCGACAGGGGAAGCGAGCAGTTCTTC
CDR3 protein: CASSSDRGSEQFF

D gene: TRBD2
clone size: .
J gene: TRBJ2-5
V gene: TRBV5-1
CDR3 DNA: TGCGCCAGCAGCGCTAGCGGGGGGGCTGGTCGTGAGACCCAGTACTTC
CDR3 protein: CASSASGGAGRETQYF

D gene: .
clone size: .
J gene: TRBJ1-1
V gene: TRBV5-1
CDR3 DNA: TGCGCCAGCAGCTTGGAGGGGCGAGGCACTGAAGCTTTCTTT
CDR3 protein: CASSLEGRGTEAFF

D gene: .
clone size: few
J gene: TRBJ1-1
V gene: TRBV11-2
CDR3 DNA: TGTGCCAGCAGCTTAGCCTTTAGGACAGTAGAAGCTTTCTTT
CDR3 protein: CASSLAFRTVEAFF

D gene: .
clone size: .
J gene: TRBJ1-1
V gene: TRBV5-4
CDR3 DNA: TGTGCCAGCAGCCGAACGGGGGTAGTTAACACTGAAGCTTTCTTT
CDR3 protein: CASSRTGVVNTEAFF